This T cell receptor beta chain was recorded in a study of T cells after yellow fever vaccination. Study outcomes and limitations: It was a weaker secondary response, yet one that peaked faster, at day 5 versus 15. Subsequent booster samples again held most clones from primary vaccination (around 96% CD4, about 90% CD8).

MiXCR, run by TCRdb on the 5' RACE reads, gives a single entry per CDR3 protein. This table holds 200,000 to 250,000 distinct CDR3 sequences, about 7.1% found once. The CDR3 length is 15 residues. Per the germline V gene, CDR1 is LGHNA and CDR2 is YSLEER. Trimming left V 0 bases short and J 5 bases short, with 13 bases between. Concerning this clonotype: What it binds is not known.

The starting material was CD4+ T cells sorted from PBMCs, obtained 15 days after the yellow fever booster vaccination. V and J are TRBV4-3 and TRBJ2-5; D is ambiguous. The sequence was obtained from a man aged 30 to 45 who received the YFV17D yellow fever vaccine. The CDR3 loop is CASSQDPGPSETQYF. The DNA of the CDR3 is TGCGCCAGCAGCCAAGATCCCGGACCGTCGGAGACCCAGTACTTC.